These 22 T cell receptor beta chains share one sample of origin, sequenced in a study of shared clonotypes between healthy human individuals (dated by TCRdb to 2019 to 2021). Library generation was performed with the immunoSEQ multiplex PCR assay. Imported from immuneACCESS, the table was reduced by TCRdb to in-frame sequences with V and J called. These copies leave out some clones; in studies compared against another copy, an unresolved V gene accounts for under half, and the cause of the remainder is not known. The sample table records about 600,000 clones; around 81% of these occur just once. The ten largest make up 12% of the sample. The sequenced sample was PBMCs. The receptors derive from a woman between 40 and 55 years old in good health. Some clones in this sample may be carry-over from other donors' samples.

This rearrangement joins TRBV18 to TRBJ2-3; 7 bases line up with TRBD1. J gave up 3 bases and V 3 bases, and 6 bases lay outside the gene matches. CDR1 is KGHSH and CDR2 is LQKENI in the germline V gene. This CDR3 has 15 amino acids. The CDR3 sequence: CASSPPGQKTDTQYF. The CDR3 DNA reads as TGTGCCAGCTCACCGCCGGGACAGAAAACAGATACGCAGTATTTT. The variable domain in full, completed from reference TRBV18 and TRBJ2-3, reads NAGVMQNPRHLVRRRGQEARLRCSPMKGHSHVYWYRQLPEEGLKFMVYLQKENIIDESGMPKERFSAEFPKEGPSILRIQQVVRGDSAAYFCASSPPGQKTDTQYFGPGTRLTVL.

V is TRBV19 and J is TRBJ1-1, with 9 bases lining up with TRBD1. The J segment lost 3 bases and the V segment lost 5 bases, leaving 10 bases of the junction unmatched. Germline V lookup: CDR1 LNHDA, CDR2 SQIVND (reference sequence). The CDR3 is 16 residues long. The CDR3: CASSSGTGQLDTEAFF. The DNA of the CDR3 is TGTGCCAGTAGTTCCGGGACAGGGCAGTTGGACACTGAAGCTTTCTTT.

The V and J genes are TRBV9 and TRBJ2-6; D assignment may be TRBD1 or TRBD2 (5 bases each). Trimming stripped 1 base from V and 0 bases from J, with 17 bases between. The CDR3 extends over 19 amino acids. Germline loops: CDR1 SGDLS, CDR2 YYNGEE. The CDR3 loop is CASSVQGGTSRSGANVLTF. DNA of the CDR3: TGTGCCAGCAGCGTACAGGGTGGGACCTCCCGCTCTGGGGCCAACGTCCTGACTTTC.

The genes are TRBV19 and TRBJ2-7, with a possible D match to TRBD1 (5 bases). The CDR3 runs 15 residues. Germline CDR1 is LNHDA and CDR2 is SQIVND (reference sequence). V was shortened by 3 bases and J by 2 bases, with 14 bases between the two germline ends. The CDR3 loop reads CASSIWADITYEQYF. In nucleotides, the CDR3 is TGTGCCAGTAGTATTTGGGCGGACATAACCTACGAGCAGTACTTC.

As to this clone: It is likely a read error: a sequence one base away is far more abundant. J is TRBJ1-5 and V is TRBV30; D not resolved. The CDR3 spans 13 residues. Germline V gene lookup returns CDR1 GTSNPN and CDR2 SVGIG (reference sequence). For the CDR3, the DNA is TGTGCCTGGAGTGTACAGAGCAGTCAGCCCCAGCATTTT. Its protein product is CAWSVQSSQPQHF.

This clone was seen once. Within the sample, other DNA sequences also encode this same CDR3. The genes are TRBV28 and TRBJ1-1; unclear D gene. Per germline, CDR1 MDHEN and CDR2 SYDVKM. V lost 3 bases, J lost 4 bases, and 6 bases lay in between. The CDR3 is made up of 12 amino acids. This chain's CDR3 is CASSLGFTEAFF. DNA of the CDR3: TGTGCCAGCAGTTTGGGATTCACTGAAGCTTTCTTT.

This clone has just a few counts. This chain uses TRBV2 with TRBJ2-6, with TRBD1 matching 8 bases. The junction had 3 bases not matched to a gene; V was cut back by 8 bases and J by 0 bases. Germline V gives CDR1 SNHLY, CDR2 FYNNEI. The CDR3 contains 15 residues. The CDR3 sequence is CASAQGASGANVLTF. The CDR3 bases are TGTGCCAGCGCCCAGGGGGCCTCTGGGGCCAACGTCCTGACTTTC.

J is TRBJ2-3 and V is TRBV28; D may be TRBD2 (5 bases). This CDR3 contains 14 residues. Germline V gene data show CDR1 as MDHEN and CDR2 as SYDVKM. V was pared by 4 bases and J by 3 bases, with 11 bases between. The CDR3 DNA reads TGTGCCAGCAGTTCCGAACGGGGAACAGATACGCAGTATTTT. The encoded protein is CASSSERGTDTQYF. The full variable domain, with the rest looked up from reference TRBV28 and TRBJ2-3, is DVKVTQSSRYLVKRTGEKVFLECVQDMDHENMFWYRQDPGLGLRLIYFSYDVKMKEKGDIPEGYSVSREKKERFSLILESASTNQTSMYLCASSSERGTDTQYFGPGTRLTVL.

The chain employs TRBV30 and TRBJ1-6; 8 bases match TRBD1. Germline V gene data show CDR1 as GTSNPN and CDR2 as SVGIG (reference sequence). The length of the CDR3 is 16 residues. Trimming took 7 bases from V and 7 from J; bases not matched to a gene: 15. Here the CDR3 DNA reads TGTGCCTTGAACCACGGACAGGGAGATGGGAATTCACCCCTCCACTTT. Translated, it gives CALNHGQGDGNSPLHF.

As concerns this clone: Additional DNA sequences in this sample encode the identical CDR3. The chain employs TRBV28 and TRBJ1-2, with unresolved D. There are 13 residues in the CDR3. The V end was cut by 3 bases, the J end by 0 bases, with 5 bases between. Looked up from germline, CDR1 is MDHEN and CDR2 is SYDVKM. In DNA form, the CDR3 reads TGTGCCAGCAGTTTTCGGGCTAACTATGGCTACACCTTC. As protein: CASSFRANYGYTF.

As concerns this clone: Other DNA sequences of this sample code for an identical CDR3. V usage is TRBV4-1 and J usage is TRBJ2-7, with 7 bases identical to TRBD2. The CDR3 covers 15 residues. Germline CDR1 MGHRA, CDR2 YSYEKL. The V and J ends lost 1 base and 2 bases, in that order; junction bases with no gene match: 5. The CDR3 coding sequence is TGCGCCAGCAGCCAAGGGACGGGAGGCACCTACGAGCAGTACTTC. Amino acid sequence: CASSQGTGGTYEQYF.

The genes are TRBV7-3 and TRBJ2-1; D is possibly TRBD2 (6 bases). Germline V lookup: CDR1 SGHTA, CDR2 FQGTGA. This CDR3 is built from 13 residues. Trimming removed 5 bases at V and 9 bases at J, with 14 bases between. The DNA for the CDR3 is TGTGCCAGCAGCCCCACCCGGACTACTGAGCAGTTCTTC. It encodes CASSPTRTTEQFF.

The chain uses TRBV5-8 and TRBJ1-1, with 8 bases that match TRBD1. CDR3 size: 14 residues. V was clipped by 2 bases and J by 7 bases; unmatched bases: 7. Per the germline V gene, CDR1 is SGHTS and CDR2 is YDEGEE. The CDR3 is CASSFRTGSDEAFF. The CDR3 nucleotides are TGTGCCAGCAGCTTCAGGACAGGGAGTGATGAAGCTTTCTTT.

In regard to this clone: The same CDR3 is also encoded by other DNA sequences in this sample. The genes are TRBV30 and TRBJ2-1, with unresolved D. This CDR3 comprises 12 residues. Germline lookup yields CDR1 GTSNPN and CDR2 SVGIG (reference sequence). The V gene lost 2 bases and the J gene lost 7 bases, with 9 bases spanning the gap. Here the CDR3 reads CAWSPRGNEQFF. CDR3 coding DNA: TGTGCCTGGAGTCCGCGAGGTAATGAGCAGTTCTTC.

This chain joins TRBV9 and TRBJ1-1, with 7 bases matching TRBD1. The V gene's germline CDR1 is SGDLS and CDR2 YYNGEE. Trimming cost V 8 bases and J 7 bases; bases outside gene matches: 11. The CDR3 has 13 amino acids. The CDR3 DNA is TGTGCCAGTATCTCCCGGGACAGTAGTGAAGCTTTCTTT. Residues: CASISRDSSEAFF.

This clone was found a few times. The V gene is TRBV7-8, the J gene TRBJ2-2; D possibly matches TRBD1 or TRBD2 (7 bases each). The V gene's germline CDR1 is SGHVS and CDR2 FQNEAQ. Trimming stripped 5 bases from V and 5 bases from J, with 12 bases between. This CDR3 has 14 residues. CDR3 amino acids: CASSHRGGTGELFF. The CDR3 DNA reads TGTGCCAGCAGCCACAGGGGAGGGACCGGGGAGCTGTTTTTT.

The CDR3 nucleotides are TGCGCCAGCAGTCCCGGGACAGGGGGCAAGGCCACTGAAGCTTTCTTT. This sequence encodes CASSPGTGGKATEAFF. V is TRBV4-1 and J is TRBJ1-1, with 12 bases lining up with TRBD1. The CDR3 has 16 amino acids. V trimming: 6 bases; J trimming: 4 bases; junction bases outside the gene matches: 9. Germline loops: CDR1 MGHRA, CDR2 YSYEKL.

The V and J genes are TRBV10-2 and TRBJ1-5; no clear D. The ends were cut back, 2 bases at V and 6 bases at J, with 8 bases in the middle. The CDR3 runs 13 residues. Germline V gene data show CDR1 as WSHSY and CDR2 as SAAADI. CDR3 loop: CASSERLGQPQHF. The CDR3 bases are TGCGCCAGCAGTGAGAGACTAGGTCAGCCCCAGCATTTT.

V is TRBV23-1 and J is TRBJ2-7; TRBD1 aligns across 10 bases. TRBV23-1 is an ORF for which the function is uncertain. V was pared by 2 bases and J by 1 base, with 11 bases of the junction left unmatched. The CDR3 runs to 18 residues. Here the CDR3 DNA reads TGCGCCAGCAGTCAAGGGACAGGGGAAGTCTTGGGTTCCTACGAGCAGTACTTC. Translation: CASSQGTGEVLGSYEQYF.

The CDR3 reads CASSQPGLPADTQYF. The CDR3 DNA follows: TGTGCCAGCAGCCAACCAGGACTACCTGCTGATACCCAGTACTTC. The chain has TRBV28 and TRBJ2-5, with D possibly matching TRBD2 (6 bases). The CDR3 spans 15 residues. Germline-derived CDR1 and CDR2 are MDHEN and SYDVKM. V was cut by 6 bases and J by 8 bases, with 22 bases left in between.

The gene calls are TRBV5-4 and TRBJ1-1; 9 nucleotides line up with TRBD1. CDR3 size: 17 residues. After removal of 2 bases from V and 2 bases from J, the junction contained 10 bases not matched to a gene. Germline V lookup: CDR1 SGHNT, CDR2 YYREEE (reference sequence). The CDR3 coding sequence is TGTGCCAGCAGCTTCCGTCCCGGGACAGGGTATAACACTGAAGCTTTCTTT. Residues: CASSFRPGTGYNTEAFF. The variable domain in full, with the rest retrieved from reference TRBV5-4 and TRBJ1-1, is ETGVTQSPTHLIKTRGQQVTLRCSSQSGHNTVSWYQQALGQGPQFIFQYYREEENGRGNFPPRFSGLQFPNYSSELNVNALELDDSALYLCASSFRPGTGYNTEAFFGQGTRLTVV.

V is TRBV28 and J is TRBJ1-5; 7 bases line up with TRBD1. CDR3 length: 15 amino acids. Germline-derived CDR1 and CDR2 are MDHEN and SYDVKM. J lost 3 bases, V lost 2 bases, and 4 bases had no gene match. CDR3 sequence (DNA): TGTGCCAGCAGTTTACTGACAGGGAACAATCAGCCCCAGCATTTT. This gives the protein CASSLLTGNNQPQHF.